This T cell receptor (beta chain) was recorded in a study of blood T cell repertoires in COVID-19. This clone was counted many times. Method: immunoSEQ multiplex PCR; TCRdb's copy keeps in-frame clones and lacks some. The table has 300,000 or so clones, roughly 91% seen once; the top ten hold 1%. The CDR3 covers 14 residues. The germline V gene has CDR1 GTSNPN and CDR2 SVGIG (reference sequence). V was clipped by 1 base and J by 5 bases, with 14 bases between them. This receptor was identified in a man in his fifties or sixties with active or convalescent COVID-19. Sequencing input: peripheral blood. This chain uses TRBV30 with TRBJ1-1, with D possibly TRBD1 on 6 matching bases. The CDR3 here is CAWSAYRVRTEAFF. The DNA for the CDR3 is TGTGCCTGGAGTGCCTACAGGGTCAGGACTGAAGCTTTCTTT.